This section outlines one T cell receptor (beta chain) sequence together with its context. What it binds is not known. The record originates from a study of shared clonotypes between healthy human individuals. Findings and caveats of the study: The researchers took only blood, and tissue repertoires probably look different.

Trimming removed 3 bases at V and 7 bases at J, with 19 bases between. Germline V gives CDR1 SNHLY, CDR2 FYNNEI. The CDR3 contains 16 residues. Profiling relied on immunoSEQ multiplex PCR, and the TCRdb table lists in-frame clones only, not all of them. The sample yields roughly 2.4 million clones, 90% to 97% seen once. Material for sequencing was naive CD4+ T cells sorted from blood. Indicated subset: CD45RA+ positively selected. This sequence joins TRBV2 and TRBJ1-5, with TRBD1 as a possible D gene (5 bases). This TCR derives from a man younger than 30 in good health. This chain's CDR3 is CASSDAGAPKGQPQHF. In DNA form, the CDR3 reads TGTGCCAGCAGTGACGCCGGGGCCCCCAAGGGCCAGCCCCAGCATTTT.